This T cell receptor beta chain is from a study of T cell responses to AZD1222 COVID-19 vaccine (dated by TCRdb to the early 2020s). Notes on the research overall: A total of approximately 240 trial participants underwent TCR sequencing, of whom under 220 had received two doses of AZD1222 and approximately 25 had received two doses of the MenACWY control vaccine. Trial participants were enrolled into age subgroups of 18-55, 56-69 and 70-plus years, which contained about 150, 27 and 61 TCR-sequenced participants, respectively.

Comment on this clone: This clone's antigen is unknown. Qualities for individual bases were not recorded, and no much larger clone is one base off.

The full study reports these points: The whole spike protein was spanned by vaccine-associated CD4 TCRs, and dominant responses were seen in regions 160-218 and 743-854. Most participants were white British and females outnumbered males, and the authors suggested that clonal diversity may have been underestimated. Because no day 14 peak-response samples were available, the repertoires could be characterized only after the peak T cell response. In the small 56-69-year group, the increase in depth fell short of significance, most likely because of low power. Reportedly, close to half of the unique spike-specific TCRs recognized epitopes lying outside the regions that are mutated in the B.1.351 and B.1.1.7 variants. Conclusions about previously exposed vaccinees are limited because only a handful of AZD1222 recipients were SARS-CoV-2 seropositive at baseline. Spike-specific TCR breadth and depth rose significantly after two AZD1222 doses compared with day 0 and with MenACWY recipients.

What the time point label conveys for this sample: about 28 days (+/-7) after the second vaccine dose. The sample's treatment or condition label, decoded: meningococcal conjugate vaccine given as trial control. Vaccinee samples were obtained from the UK trials COV001 and COV002, which included a single-blind randomized controlled phase 2/3 trial of AZD1222 (ChAdOx1 nCoV-19) in healthy adults. Trial participant PBMC samples were collected at day 0 and day 28 after the second dose for TCRbeta chain sequencing. The CDR3 regions of human TCRbeta chains were analyzed by immunosequencing. Turning to the authors' computational methods: Repertoire TCRs were matched against a reference library of SARS-CoV-2-specific TCRs generated with the MIRA antigen-specificity platform. Breadth was defined as the fraction of unique TCRs that were SARS-CoV-2-associated. Depth was defined as the fraction of total T cells that were SARS-CoV-2-associated. Using the MIRA data, each spike-specific TCR was assigned both to the spike region to which the TCR was reactive and to a CD4 or CD8 class. Log10-transformed breadth and depth values were compared by one-way ANOVA with Sidak's multiple comparisons tests. As stored in TCRdb, this immuneACCESS dataset retains in-frame rearrangements with V and J assigned. A fraction of the clones does not appear; measured against another copy, unresolved V genes explain less than half of the discrepancy, and the remainder lacks a known reason. The V and J calls and clone size are taken from that table; D and trimming were inferred from the DNA. This sample is represented by more than 120,000 clones; approximately 85% of them were singletons. The ten most abundant clones make up 5.4% of the sample.

CDR1 LGHNA and CDR2 YSLEER were looked up in the germline V gene. V and J lose 2 bases and 4 bases, and a span of 14 bases separates them. Reading from cysteine to phenylalanine, the CDR3 counts 15 amino acids. CDR3 DNA is the only sequence kept; it has 45 bases, read in frame from the first base. The sequence came from an adult who received the MenACWY meningococcal vaccine as a control. The chain couples TRBV4-3 to TRBJ1-2, with the D gene call left open. The material sequenced was peripheral blood, taken 28 days after the second dose of the MenACWY control vaccine. The CDR3 region: CASSQIGSTSYGYTF. The DNA is TGCGCCAGCAGCCAAATAGGGTCAACCTCCTATGGCTACACCTTC.